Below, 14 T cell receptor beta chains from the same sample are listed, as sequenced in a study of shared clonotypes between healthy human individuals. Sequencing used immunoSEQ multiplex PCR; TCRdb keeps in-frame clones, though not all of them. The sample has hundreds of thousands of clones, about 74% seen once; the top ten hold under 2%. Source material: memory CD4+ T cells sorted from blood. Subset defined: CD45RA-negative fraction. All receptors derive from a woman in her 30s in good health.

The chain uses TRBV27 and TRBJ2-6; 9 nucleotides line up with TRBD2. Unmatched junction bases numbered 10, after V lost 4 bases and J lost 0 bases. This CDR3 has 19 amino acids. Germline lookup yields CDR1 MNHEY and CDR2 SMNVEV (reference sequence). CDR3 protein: CASSSYLAGESSGANVLTF. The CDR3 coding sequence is TGTGCCAGCAGTTCGTACTTAGCGGGAGAAAGCTCTGGGGCCAACGTCCTGACTTTC.

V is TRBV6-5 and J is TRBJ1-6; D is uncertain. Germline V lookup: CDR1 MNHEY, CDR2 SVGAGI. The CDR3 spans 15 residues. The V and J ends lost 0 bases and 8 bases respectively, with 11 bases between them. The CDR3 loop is CASSYSRGKDSPLHF. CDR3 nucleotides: TGTGCCAGCAGTTACTCGAGAGGGAAGGATTCACCCCTCCACTTT.

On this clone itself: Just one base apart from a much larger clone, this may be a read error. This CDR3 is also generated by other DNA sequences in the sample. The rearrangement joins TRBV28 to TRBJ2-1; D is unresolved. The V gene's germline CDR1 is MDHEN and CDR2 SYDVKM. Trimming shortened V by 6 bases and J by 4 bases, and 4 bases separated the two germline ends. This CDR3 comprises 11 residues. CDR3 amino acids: CASSLYNEQFF. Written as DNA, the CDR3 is TGTGCCAGCAGCCTTTACAATGAGCAGTTCTTC.

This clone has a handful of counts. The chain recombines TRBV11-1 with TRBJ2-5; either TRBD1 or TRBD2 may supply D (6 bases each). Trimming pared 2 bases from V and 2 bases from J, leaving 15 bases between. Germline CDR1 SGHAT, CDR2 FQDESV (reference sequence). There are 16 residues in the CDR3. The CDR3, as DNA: TGTGCCAGCAGCTTACTCGCGGGAAGGGGGCAAGAGACCCAGTACTTC. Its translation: CASSLLAGRGQETQYF.

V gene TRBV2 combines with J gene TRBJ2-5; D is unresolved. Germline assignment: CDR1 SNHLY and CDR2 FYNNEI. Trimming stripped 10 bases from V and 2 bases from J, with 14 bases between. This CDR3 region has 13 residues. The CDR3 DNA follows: TGTGCCACCTCCGGGCCGTCGCAAGAGACCCAGTACTTC. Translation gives CATSGPSQETQYF. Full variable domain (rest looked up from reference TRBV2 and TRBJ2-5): EPEVTQTPSHQVTQMGQEVILRCVPISNHLYFYWYRQILGQKVEFLVSFYNNEISEKSEIFDDQFSVERPDGSNFTLKIRSTKLEDSAMYFCATSGPSQETQYFGPGTRLLVL.

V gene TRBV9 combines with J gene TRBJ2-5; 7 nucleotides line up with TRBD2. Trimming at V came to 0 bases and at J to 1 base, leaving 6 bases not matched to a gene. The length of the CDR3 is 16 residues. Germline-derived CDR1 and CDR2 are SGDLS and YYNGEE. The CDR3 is CASSVGAGALQETQYF. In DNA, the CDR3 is TGTGCCAGCAGCGTAGGGGCGGGAGCCCTCCAAGAGACCCAGTACTTC.

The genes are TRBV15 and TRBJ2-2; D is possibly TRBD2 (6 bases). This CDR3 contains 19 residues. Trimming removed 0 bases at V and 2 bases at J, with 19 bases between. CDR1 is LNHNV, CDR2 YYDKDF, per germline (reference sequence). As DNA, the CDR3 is TGTGCCACCAGCAGAGAAAAGCGACGGGACTCCAGAAACACCGGGGAGCTGTTTTTT. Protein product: CATSREKRRDSRNTGELFF.

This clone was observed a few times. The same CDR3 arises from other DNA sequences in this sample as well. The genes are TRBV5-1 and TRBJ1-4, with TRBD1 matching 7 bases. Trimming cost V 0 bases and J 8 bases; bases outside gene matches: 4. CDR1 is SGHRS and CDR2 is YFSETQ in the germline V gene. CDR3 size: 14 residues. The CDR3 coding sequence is TGCGCCAGCAGCTTGGGACAGGGATACGAAAAACTGTTTTTT. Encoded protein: CASSLGQGYEKLFF.

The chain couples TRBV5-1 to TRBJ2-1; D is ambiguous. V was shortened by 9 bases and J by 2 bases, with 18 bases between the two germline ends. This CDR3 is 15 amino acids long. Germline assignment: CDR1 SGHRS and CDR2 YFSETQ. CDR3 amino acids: CATSPASPAYNEQFF. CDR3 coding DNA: TGCGCCACCTCTCCGGCCAGCCCGGCCTACAATGAGCAGTTCTTC.

CDR3 sequence: CARPTSGNNEQFF. The CDR3 nucleotides are TGTGCCAGGCCGACTAGCGGGAATAATGAGCAGTTCTTC. V and J are TRBV6-7 and TRBJ2-1, with 11 positions matching TRBD2. TRBV6-7 is flagged as an ORF with uncertain function. This CDR3 contains 13 residues. Trimming cost V 9 bases and J 7 bases; bases outside gene matches: 5.

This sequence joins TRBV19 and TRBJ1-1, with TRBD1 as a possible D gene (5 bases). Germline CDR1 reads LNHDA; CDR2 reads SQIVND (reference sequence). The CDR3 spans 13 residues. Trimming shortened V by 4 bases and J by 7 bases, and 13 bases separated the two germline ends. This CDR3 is CASSNVWDFEAFF. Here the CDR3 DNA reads TGTGCCAGTAGTAACGTCTGGGACTTTGAAGCTTTCTTT.

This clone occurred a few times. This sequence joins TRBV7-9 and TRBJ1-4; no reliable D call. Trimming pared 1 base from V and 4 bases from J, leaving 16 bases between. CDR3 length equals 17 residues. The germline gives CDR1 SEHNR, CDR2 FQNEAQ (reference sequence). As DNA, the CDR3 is TGTGCCAGCAGCTTAGGGAAATGGGCTCGTGGTAATGAAAAACTGTTTTTT. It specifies CASSLGKWARGNEKLFF.

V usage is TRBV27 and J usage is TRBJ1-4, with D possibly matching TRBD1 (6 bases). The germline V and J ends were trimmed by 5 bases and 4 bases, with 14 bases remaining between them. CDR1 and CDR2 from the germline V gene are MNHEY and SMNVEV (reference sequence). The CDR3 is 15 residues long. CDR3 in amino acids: CASSRRQALNEKLFF. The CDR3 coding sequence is TGTGCCAGCAGTCGAAGACAGGCCCTTAATGAAAAACTGTTTTTT.

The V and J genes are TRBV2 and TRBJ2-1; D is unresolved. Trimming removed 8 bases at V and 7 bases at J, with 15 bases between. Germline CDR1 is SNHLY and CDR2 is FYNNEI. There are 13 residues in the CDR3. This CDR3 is CASDQAKGNEQFF. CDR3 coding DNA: TGTGCCAGCGATCAGGCCAAAGGGAATGAGCAGTTCTTC.